This T cell receptor (beta chain) was captured by sequencing in a study of blood T cell repertoires in COVID-19 (dated by TCRdb to the early 2020s). Regarding the study in general: Samples from collaborators originated in the United States, Italy and Spain and spanned both the acute and convalescent phases of COVID-19. The prospective study material was composed of cDNA or gDNA derived from T cells, B-cell-depleted T cells, or PBMCs. Subjects who had been exposed to COVID-19, were actively infected with it, or had recovered from it provided the deeply sampled blood TCRbeta repertoires that made up the dataset. The repertoires were made available in a free public database intended to serve as a resource for research on the immune response to SARS-CoV-2. Samples were obtained from the ongoing ImmuneRACE study (first 160 participants) and from some 1,300 subjects provided by 6 global collaborators. A de-identified subject ID, COVID-19 status, age in years and sex were almost always included in the sample metadata. Where available, HLA class I and class II types were obtained from metadata supplied by the sample provider rather than from assay-based typing. Broader findings and caveats from the paper: The amount of clinical and demographic metadata varied by source and participant and was provided uncurated.

One collaborating source in Seattle enrolled patients while the patients were actively infected and followed the patients over time throughout the course of disease. Collaborating institutions collected whole blood in K2EDTA tubes following their own protocols. Collaborator samples were shipped for TCRbeta analysis as frozen whole blood, isolated PBMCs, or DNA extracted from either sample type. Details on this clone: The clone's antigen remains unknown. Base qualities are not recorded, but no much larger clone differs from it by a single base.

The germline V gene gives CDR1 as ENHRY and CDR2 as SYGVKD. From cysteine to phenylalanine, the CDR3 is 13 amino acids long. Of the read, only the CDR3 DNA is kept; its 39 bases are in frame from base 1. Trimming removed 5 bases from V and 4 bases from J, leaving 6 bases between the germline ends. TCRbeta CDR3 regions were amplified from genomic DNA by means of the immunoSEQ Assay, a bias-controlled multiplex PCR. Per the authors' processing: The number of nucleated cells in each sample was estimated from the amplification of reference gene primers within the assay. Sequence reads were collapsed and filtered to measure the absolute abundance of every unique TCRbeta CDR3 rearrangement. Productive Simpson clonality was computed per sample as the square root of Simpson's diversity index over productive rearrangements. The table comes from immuneACCESS by way of TCRdb, which keeps in-frame sequences with V and J called. Part of the clones is missing from these tables; in studies checked, under half for an unresolved V gene and the rest for unknown reasons. V, J and clone size are taken as reported in that table, and D and trimming were inferred from the DNA itself. The sample table contains 250,000 to 400,000 clones; only one count was recorded for approximately 88% of them. The ten largest clones represent around 1.6% of the sample.

The chain is encoded by TRBV10-3 joined to TRBJ1-6; the D gene cannot be resolved reliably. Sequencing used peripheral blood. This clonotype was sampled from a woman aged 25 to 39 with COVID-19, enrolled during active disease. The sequenced DNA is TGTGCCATCAGTCCACAGTATAATTCACCCCTCCACTTT. This gives the protein CAISPQYNSPLHF.